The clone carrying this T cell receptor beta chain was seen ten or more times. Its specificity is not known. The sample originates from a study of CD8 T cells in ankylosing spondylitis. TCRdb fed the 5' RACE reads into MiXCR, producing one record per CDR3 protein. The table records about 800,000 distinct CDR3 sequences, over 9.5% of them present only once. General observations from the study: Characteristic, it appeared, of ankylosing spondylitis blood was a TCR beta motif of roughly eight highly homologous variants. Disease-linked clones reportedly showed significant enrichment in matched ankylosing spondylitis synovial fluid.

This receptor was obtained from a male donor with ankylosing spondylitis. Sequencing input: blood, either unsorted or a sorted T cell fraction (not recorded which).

In DNA form, the CDR3 reads TGCGCCAGCAGCCCTAGCGGCCTAGTAAACACCGGGGAGCTGTTTTTT. This gives the protein CASSPSGLVNTGELFF. This chain joins TRBV5-1 and TRBJ2-2, with TRBD2 matching 7 bases. Germline V CDR1 and CDR2: SGHRS, YFSETQ. The CDR3 extends over 16 amino acids. The trim removed 4 bases at V and 2 bases at J, leaving 8 bases unmatched. Filled out from reference TRBV5-1 and TRBJ2-2, the complete variable domain reads KAGVTQTPRYLIKTRGQQVTLSCSPISGHRSVSWYQQTPGQGLQFLFEYFSETQRNKGNFPGRFSGRQFSNSRSEMNVSTLELGDSALYLCASSPSGLVNTGELFFGEGSRLTVL.